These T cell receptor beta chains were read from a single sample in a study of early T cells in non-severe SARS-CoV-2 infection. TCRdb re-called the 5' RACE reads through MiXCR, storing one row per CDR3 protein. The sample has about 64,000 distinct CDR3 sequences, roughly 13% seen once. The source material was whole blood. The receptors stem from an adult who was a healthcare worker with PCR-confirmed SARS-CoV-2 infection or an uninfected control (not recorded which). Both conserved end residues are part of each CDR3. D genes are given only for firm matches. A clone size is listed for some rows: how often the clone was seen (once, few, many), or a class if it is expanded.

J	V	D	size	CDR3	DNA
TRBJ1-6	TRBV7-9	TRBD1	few	CASSPTMDRVRLHF	TGTGCCAGCAGCCCGACCATGGACAGGGTCAGGCTCCACTTT
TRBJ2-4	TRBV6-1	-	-	CASSEDMGNIQYF	TGTGCCAGCAGTGAAGATATGGGAAACATTCAGTACTTC
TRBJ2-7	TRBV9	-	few	CASSVEGGYYEQYF	TGTGCCAGCAGCGTAGAAGGAGGGTACTACGAGCAGTACTTC
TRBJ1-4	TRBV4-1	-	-	CASSQDRHRATNEKLFF	TGCGCCAGCAGCCAAGATCGGCACAGAGCAACTAATGAAAAACTGTTTTTT
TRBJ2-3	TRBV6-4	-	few	CASSEGSATDTQYF	TGTGCCAGCAGTGAGGGCAGTGCGACAGATACGCAGTATTTT
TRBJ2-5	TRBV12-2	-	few	CASRLDLGLAAHSGTQYF	TGTGCAAGTCGCTTAGACCTCGGACTAGCGGCCCACTCAGGGACCCAGTACTTC
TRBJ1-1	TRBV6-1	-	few	CASSVSGREAFF	TGTGCCAGCAGTGTTTCGGGCCGAGAAGCTTTCTTT
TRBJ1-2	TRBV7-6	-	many	CASSLGTESDYGYTF	TGTGCCAGCAGCTTAGGGACAGAGAGCGACTATGGCTACACCTTC
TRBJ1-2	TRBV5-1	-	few	CASSSDRYGYTF	TGCGCCAGCAGTAGCGACAGATACGGCTACACCTTC
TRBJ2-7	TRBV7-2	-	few	CASSFGFNYEQYF	TGTGCCAGCAGCTTCGGGTTTAACTACGAGCAGTACTTC
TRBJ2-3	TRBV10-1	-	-	CASSIGLMDTQYF	TGCGCCAGCTCAATTGGCCTCATGGATACGCAGTATTTT
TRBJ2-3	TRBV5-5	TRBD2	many	CASSLAPAGGTDTQYF	TGTGCCAGCAGCTTGGCCCCGGCGGGGGGCACAGATACGCAGTATTTT
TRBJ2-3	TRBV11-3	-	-	CASSLAGTDTQYF	TGTGCCAGCAGCTTAGCCGGCACAGATACGCAGTATTTT
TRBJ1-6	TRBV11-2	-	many	CASSLRQGNSPLHF	TGTGCCAGCAGCTTAAGGCAGGGTAATTCACCCCTCCACTTT
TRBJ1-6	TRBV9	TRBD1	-	CASGRTGSSYNSPLHF	TGTGCCAGCGGTAGGACAGGGAGCTCCTATAATTCACCCCTCCACTTT
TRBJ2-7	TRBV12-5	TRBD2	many	CASGLLAGGPGEQYF	TGTGCTAGTGGCTTATTAGCGGGGGGGCCGGGTGAGCAGTACTTC
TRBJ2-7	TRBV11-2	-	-	CASSPSDGTLSEQYF	TGTGCCAGCAGCCCCTCAGACGGGACATTGAGCGAGCAGTACTTC
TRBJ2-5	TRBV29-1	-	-	CSVAPEGETQHF	TGCAGCGTTGCCCCCGAGGGCGAGACCCAGCACTTC
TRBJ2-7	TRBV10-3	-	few	CAISESPTEQYF	TGTGCCATCAGTGAGTCCCCCACCGAGCAGTACTTC
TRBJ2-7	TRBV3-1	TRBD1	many	CASLLGRDRGLYEQYF	TGTGCCAGCCTCCTGGGTAGGGACAGGGGGCTATACGAGCAGTACTTC
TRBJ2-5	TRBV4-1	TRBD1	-	CASSARQGAIAQDTQYF	TGCGCCAGCAGCGCCCGACAGGGGGCTATCGCACAAGATACCCAGTACTTC
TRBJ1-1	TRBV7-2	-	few	CASSPRRGKVSTEAFF	TGTGCCAGCAGCCCGCGCAGGGGAAAGGTTAGCACTGAAGCTTTCTTT
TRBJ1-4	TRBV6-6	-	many	CASSYGIEKLFF	TGTGCCAGCAGTTACGGGATAGAAAAACTGTTTTTT
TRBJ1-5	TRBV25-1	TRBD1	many	CASSDGQGVQPQHF	TGTGCCAGCAGTGACGGGCAGGGGGTTCAGCCCCAGCATTTT
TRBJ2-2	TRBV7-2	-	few	CASSKGQGELFF	TGTGCCAGCAGCAAAGGACAGGGGGAGCTGTTTTTT
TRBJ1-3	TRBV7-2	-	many	CASSPGVTSGNTIYF	TGTGCCAGCAGCCCAGGAGTGACCTCTGGAAACACCATATATTTT
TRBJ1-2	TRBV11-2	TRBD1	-	CASSFRTGGIDGYTF	TGTGCCAGCAGCTTCCGGACAGGGGGCATCGATGGCTACACCTTC
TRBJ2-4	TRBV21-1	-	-	CASSKFDSYIAKNIQYF	TGTGCCAGCAGCAAATTCGACAGCTATATAGCCAAAAACATTCAGTACTTC
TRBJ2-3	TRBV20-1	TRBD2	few	CSAEASGGAVTQYF	TGCAGTGCGGAGGCTAGCGGGGGGGCTGTTACGCAGTATTTT
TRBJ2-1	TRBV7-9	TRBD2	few	CASSSRLADSYNEQFF	TGTGCCAGCAGCTCCAGACTAGCGGATTCCTACAATGAGCAGTTCTTC
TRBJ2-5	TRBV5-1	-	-	CASAPGVQETQYF	TGCGCCAGCGCTCCGGGGGTCCAAGAGACCCAGTACTTC
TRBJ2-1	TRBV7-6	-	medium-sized	CASSLALEYNEQFF	TGTGCCAGCAGCCTGGCATTAGAGTACAATGAGCAGTTCTTC
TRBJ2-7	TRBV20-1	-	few	CSVSASSYEQYF	TGCAGTGTATCTGCCAGCTCCTACGAGCAGTACTTC
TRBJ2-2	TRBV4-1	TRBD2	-	CASSQRLAGRTGELFF	TGCGCCAGCAGCCAAAGACTAGCGGGAAGAACCGGGGAGCTGTTTTTT
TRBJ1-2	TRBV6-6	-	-	CASTVLLGVGGYTF	TGTGCCAGCACAGTACTATTGGGGGTTGGTGGCTACACCTTC
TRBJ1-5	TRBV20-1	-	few	CSARDLRLIDQPQLF	TGCAGTGCTAGAGATCTCCGACTTATCGATCAGCCCCAGCTTTTT
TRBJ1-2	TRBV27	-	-	CASSRGGSNYGYTF	TGTGCCAGCAGCCGCGGGGGATCTAACTATGGCTACACCTTC
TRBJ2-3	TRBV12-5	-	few	CASGLQVGTQYF	TGTGCTAGTGGTTTGCAAGTAGGTACGCAGTATTTT
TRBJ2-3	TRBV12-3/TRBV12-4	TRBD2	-	CASSWTRTPDTQYF	TGTGCCAGCAGCTGGACTAGAACCCCAGATACGCAGTATTTT
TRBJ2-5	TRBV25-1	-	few	CASSESGPGKTQYF	TGTGCCAGCAGTGAATCTGGACCCGGGAAGACCCAGTACTTC
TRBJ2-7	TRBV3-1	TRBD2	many	CASSQRSGGASEQYF	TGTGCCAGCAGCCAGCGGAGCGGGGGGGCGTCCGAGCAGTACTTC
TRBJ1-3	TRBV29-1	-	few	CSGRVAGDTIYF	TGCAGCGGACGGGTAGCGGGAGACACCATATATTTT
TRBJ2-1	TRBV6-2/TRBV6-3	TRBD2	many	CASSKIGLAGTQFF	TGTGCCAGCAGTAAGATCGGACTAGCGGGGACACAGTTCTTC
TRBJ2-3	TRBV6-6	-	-	CASRTGQTSTDTQYF	TGTGCCAGCAGAACCGGACAGACTAGCACAGATACGCAGTATTTT
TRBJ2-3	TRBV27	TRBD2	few	CASSPPSGGADTQYF	TGTGCCAGCAGTCCCCCTAGCGGGGGGGCAGATACGCAGTATTTT
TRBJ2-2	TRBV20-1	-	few	CSATPLSSVAGELFF	TGCAGTGCTACGCCTTTATCGTCGGTCGCCGGGGAGCTGTTTTTT
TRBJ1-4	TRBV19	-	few	CASSNSDRGDEKLFF	TGTGCCAGTAGCAACTCGGACCGGGGGGATGAAAAACTGTTTTTT
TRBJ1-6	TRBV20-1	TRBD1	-	CSARPGQSYSPLHF	TGCAGTGCTAGACCGGGACAGAGTTATTCACCCCTCCACTTT
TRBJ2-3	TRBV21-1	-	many	CASSTDTQYF	TGTGCCAGCAGCACAGATACGCAGTATTTT
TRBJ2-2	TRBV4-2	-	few	CASSQDVRQNTGELFF	TGTGCCAGCAGCCAAGATGTGAGACAGAACACCGGGGAGCTGTTTTTT
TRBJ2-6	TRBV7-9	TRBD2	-	CASSFRFASGISSGANVLTF	TGTGCCAGCAGCTTTAGATTCGCTAGCGGGATAAGCTCTGGGGCCAACGTCCTGACTTTC
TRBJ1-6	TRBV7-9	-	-	CASSRGGAPLHF	TGTGCCAGCAGCCGTGGAGGAGCACCCCTCCACTTT